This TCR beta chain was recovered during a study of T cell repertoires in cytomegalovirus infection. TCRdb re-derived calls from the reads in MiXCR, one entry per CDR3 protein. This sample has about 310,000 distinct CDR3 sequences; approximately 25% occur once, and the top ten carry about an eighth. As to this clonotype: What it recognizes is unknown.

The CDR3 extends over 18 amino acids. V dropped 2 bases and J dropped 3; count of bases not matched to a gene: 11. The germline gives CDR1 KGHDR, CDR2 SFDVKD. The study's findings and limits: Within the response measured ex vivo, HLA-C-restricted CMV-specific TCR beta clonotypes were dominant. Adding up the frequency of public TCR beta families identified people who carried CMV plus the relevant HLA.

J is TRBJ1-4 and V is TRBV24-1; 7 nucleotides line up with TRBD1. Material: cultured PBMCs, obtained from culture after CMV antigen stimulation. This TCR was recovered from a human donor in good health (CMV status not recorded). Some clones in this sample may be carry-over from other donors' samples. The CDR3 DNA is TGTGCCACCAGTGATTCCCGACAGGGAGGTATTGCTAATGAAAAACTGTTTTTT. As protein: CATSDSRQGGIANEKLFF.